The clone carrying this T cell receptor beta chain was detected a few times. This record belongs to a study of immune evolution from preneoplasia to lung adenocarcinoma. The CDR3 is 14 residues long. Germline values: CDR1 SNHLY, CDR2 FYNNEI. V was cut by 6 bases and J by 6 bases, with 14 bases left in between. TCRdb's copy holds only in-frame clones and misses some; the assay was immunoSEQ multiplex PCR. Of 20,000 to 30,000 clones in the sample, less than 80% are singletons; the top ten hold about 6%. Sequenced input: FFPE invasive lung adenocarcinoma tissue. This TCR was recovered from a person aged 55 to 75 with invasive lung adenocarcinoma. Some clones in this sample may be carry-over from other donors' samples. This sequence joins TRBV2 and TRBJ2-2, with D perhaps matching TRBD1 or TRBD2 (5 bases each). The CDR3 loop is CASRGTATAGELFF. The DNA of the CDR3 is TGTGCCAGCAGGGGGACGGCTACCGCCGGGGAGCTGTTTTTT.